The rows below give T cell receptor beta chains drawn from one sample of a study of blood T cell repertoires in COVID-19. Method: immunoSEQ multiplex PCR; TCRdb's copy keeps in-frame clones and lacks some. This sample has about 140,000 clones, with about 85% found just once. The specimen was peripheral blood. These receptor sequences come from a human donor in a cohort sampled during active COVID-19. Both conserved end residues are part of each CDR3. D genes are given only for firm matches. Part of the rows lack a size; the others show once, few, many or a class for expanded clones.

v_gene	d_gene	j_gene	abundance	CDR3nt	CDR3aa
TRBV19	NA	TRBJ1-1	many	TGTGCCAGTAGTCCAGGGAACACTGAAGCTTTCTTT	CASSPGNTEAFF
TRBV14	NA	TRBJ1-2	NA	TGTGCCAGCAGCCAAGGGACTTCCACGGTTAACTATGGCTACACCTTC	CASSQGTSTVNYGYTF
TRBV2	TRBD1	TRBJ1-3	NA	TGTGCCAGCAGTGATCAGGGGGTCCCTGGAAACACCATATATTTT	CASSDQGVPGNTIYF
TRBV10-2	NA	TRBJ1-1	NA	TGCGCCAGCAGTGAGTCGGGACAAAGGGAGGCTTTCTTT	CASSESGQREAFF
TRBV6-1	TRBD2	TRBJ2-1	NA	TGTGCCAGCAGTGAAACCGGGACTAACTACAATGAGCAGTTCTTC	CASSETGTNYNEQFF
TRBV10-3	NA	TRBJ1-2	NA	TGTGCCATCAAGTCGGCAGGGGATACCTATGGCTACACCTTC	CAIKSAGDTYGYTF
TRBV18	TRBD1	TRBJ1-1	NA	TGTGCCAGCTCACCACAGGTCGTACAGGGGGCGGGGGAGAACACTGAAGCTTTCTTT	CASSPQVVQGAGENTEAFF
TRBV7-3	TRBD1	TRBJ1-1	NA	TGTGCCAGCAGCCTAACAGGGGGCACTGAAGCTTTCTTT	CASSLTGGTEAFF
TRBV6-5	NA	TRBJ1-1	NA	TGTGCCAGCAGTTACTCGGAGGGGAACACTGAAGCTTTCTTT	CASSYSEGNTEAFF
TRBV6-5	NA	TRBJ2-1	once	TGTGCCAGCAGGGGGACTTGGGCGGAGGGGAATGAGCAGTTCTTC	CASRGTWAEGNEQFF
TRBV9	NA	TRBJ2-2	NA	TGTGCCAGCAGCGTAGCGGGAGCCGGGAGCGGGGAGCTGTTTTTT	CASSVAGAGSGELFF
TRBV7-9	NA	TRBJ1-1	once	TGTGCCAGCAGCTTTGACGGGGGGCACACTGAAGCTTTCTTT	CASSFDGGHTEAFF
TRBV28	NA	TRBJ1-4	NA	TGTGCCAGCAACGGGGGGTCGGGTGAAAAACTGTTTTTT	CASNGGSGEKLFF
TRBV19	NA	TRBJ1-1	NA	TGTGCCAGTAGTATAGATCGGTTGAACACTGAAGCTTTCTTT	CASSIDRLNTEAFF
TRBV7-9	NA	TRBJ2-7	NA	TGTGCCAGCAGCTTACTGGCAGGTAACTACGAGCAGTACTTC	CASSLLAGNYEQYF
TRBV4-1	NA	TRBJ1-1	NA	TGCGCCAGCAGCCAACCATGGGGGGGAGGGGTTGAAGCTTTCTTT	CASSQPWGGGVEAFF
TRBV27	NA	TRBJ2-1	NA	TGTGCCAGCAGTTTTCTACTAGATGGCAATGAGCAGTTCTTC	CASSFLLDGNEQFF
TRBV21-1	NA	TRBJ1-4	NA	TGTGCCAGCCCGGCAGGCGGGGCCGCTTTGAAGGAAAAACTGTTTTTT	CASPAGGAALKEKLFF
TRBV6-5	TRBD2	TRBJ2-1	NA	TGTGCCAGCAGTTCTGCCCTAGCGGGAGGGCGCAATGAGCAGTTCTTC	CASSSALAGGRNEQFF
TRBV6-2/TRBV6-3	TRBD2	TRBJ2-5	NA	TGTGCCAGCAGTTACGGTGCCAGCGGGAGGGCGTGGGAGACCCAGTACTTC	CASSYGASGRAWETQYF
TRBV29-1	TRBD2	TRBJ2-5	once	TGCAGCCTGGGACTAGCGGGAGCGGGAGAGACCCAGTACTTC	CSLGLAGAGETQYF
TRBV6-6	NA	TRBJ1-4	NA	TGTGCCAGTGACCTAGCGGCGGGGGAGGAAAAACTGTTTTTT	CASDLAAGEEKLFF
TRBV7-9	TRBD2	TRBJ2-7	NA	TGTGCCAGCAGCTCCCGGACTAGCGGGAGATTCCCCGAGCAGTACTTC	CASSSRTSGRFPEQYF
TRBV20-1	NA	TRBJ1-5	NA	TGCAGTGCTAGACTCAATCAGCCCCAGCATTTT	CSARLNQPQHF
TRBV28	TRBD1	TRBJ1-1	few	TGTGCCAGCAGTGGGACAGGTAGGGGAACTGAAGCTTTCTTT	CASSGTGRGTEAFF
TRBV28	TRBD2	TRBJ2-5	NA	TGTGCCAGCAGCCGTAGCGGGAGCGGAGAGACCCAGTACTTC	CASSRSGSGETQYF
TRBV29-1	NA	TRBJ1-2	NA	TGCAGCGTTGAACACCCCGGCAGGGGAAAAGGAGGCTACACCTTC	CSVEHPGRGKGGYTF
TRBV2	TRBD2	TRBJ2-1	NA	TGTGCCAGCAGTGAAGGGACTAGCGGGAGGGTGCAGTTCTTC	CASSEGTSGRVQFF
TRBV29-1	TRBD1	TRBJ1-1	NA	TGCAGCGGGGGACAGGGTGACACTGAAGCTTTCTTT	CSGGQGDTEAFF
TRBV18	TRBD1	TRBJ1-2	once	TGTGCCAGCTCACCAGGACAGGGGATTAACTATGGCTACACCTTC	CASSPGQGINYGYTF
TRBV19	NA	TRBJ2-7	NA	TGTGCCAGTAGTATAAATTGGGACACCTACGAGCAGTACTTC	CASSINWDTYEQYF
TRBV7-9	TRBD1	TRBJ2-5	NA	TGTGCCAGCAGACGGGACAGGGGGTACCAAGAGACCCAGTACTTC	CASRRDRGYQETQYF
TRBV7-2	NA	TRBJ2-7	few	TGTGCCAGCAGCTTGGCCCCCAGGGCAGGGGAGCAGTACTTC	CASSLAPRAGEQYF
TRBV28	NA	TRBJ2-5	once	TGTGCCAGCAGCCTCCCTTTGGGAGGCGAGACCCAGTACTTC	CASSLPLGGETQYF
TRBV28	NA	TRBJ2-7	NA	TGTGCCAGCAGTTTTACGCCCGACTTATACGAGCAGTACTTC	CASSFTPDLYEQYF